This TCR beta chain comes out of a study of cytomegalovirus exposure and HLA in healthy donors. Study-wide background: Early release data held 75 million to 90 million unique TCRs from HLA-typed donors.

Both 60 Vbeta primers and 13 Jbeta primers went into the PCR. Clones were read by immunoSEQ multiplex PCR, and TCRdb kept only the in-frame ones, dropping some. The sample table sets out about 54,000 clones. The study, taken as a whole, reports: Some TCR beta chains (about 180 of them) were listed as cytomegalovirus-associated. Most TCRs appeared rarely, but some public TCRs recurred in many donors.

In the case of this clone: The antigen remains unidentified.

Healthy individuals who donated bone marrow served as the donors. Trimming took 3 bases from V and 0 from J, leaving 9 bases between them. CDR1 and CDR2 (germline): LNHDA, SQIVND (reference sequence). The CDR3 covers 15 residues. The gene calls are TRBV19 and TRBJ1-5; D uncertain. This TCR was recovered from a middle-aged woman in good health and CMV-seronegative. Material for sequencing was PBMCs. CDR3 sequence: CASSILSISNQPQHF. CDR3 coding DNA: TGTGCCAGTAGTATTTTGTCCATTAGCAATCAGCCCCAGCATTTT.